The 24 T cell receptor beta chains in this list originate from one sample, sequenced in a study of cytomegalovirus exposure and HLA in healthy donors. In the PCR, 60 Vbeta and 13 Jbeta primers were used. Sequenced by immunoSEQ multiplex PCR; TCRdb stores in-frame clones only, minus some. The sample contains approximately 150,000 clones, under 75% of which appear only once. The sample was PBMCs. The receptors here all came from a woman aged 55-70 years in good health and CMV-seropositive.

This clone was counted a few times. This chain joins TRBV19 and TRBJ2-1, with 8 bases matching TRBD2. Germline V CDR1 and CDR2: LNHDA, SQIVND (reference sequence). J lost 7 bases, V lost 4 bases, and 9 bases had no gene match. CDR3 size: 15 residues. CDR3: CASSRAGGPPNEQFF. The CDR3, as DNA: TGTGCCAGTAGTAGGGCGGGAGGCCCCCCTAATGAGCAGTTCTTC. Using reference TRBV19 and TRBJ2-1 for the parts outside the CDR3, the full variable domain is DGGITQSPKYLFRKEGQNVTLSCEQNLNHDAMYWYRQDPGQGLRLIYYSQIVNDFQKGDIAEGYSVSREKKESFPLTVTSAQKNPTAFYLCASSRAGGPPNEQFFGPGTRLTVL.

The chain uses TRBV5-6 and TRBJ2-7; D gene uncertain. The germline gives CDR1 SGHDT, CDR2 YYEEEE. Trimming pared 4 bases from V and 0 bases from J, leaving 2 bases between. The CDR3 length is 11 residues. The CDR3 sequence is CASSHSYEQYF. DNA for the CDR3: TGTGCCAGCAGCCACTCCTACGAGCAGTACTTC.

The chain recombines TRBV2 with TRBJ1-5; the match to TRBD1 covers 8 bases. The CDR3 covers 15 residues. The junction had 4 bases not matched to a gene; V was cut back by 0 bases and J by 6 bases. The germline gives CDR1 SNHLY, CDR2 FYNNEI. This CDR3 reads CASSEADRAGQPQHF. Here the CDR3 DNA reads TGTGCCAGCAGTGAAGCGGACAGGGCAGGTCAGCCCCAGCATTTT.

The chain combines TRBV18 with TRBJ2-7; D is possibly TRBD1 (6 bases). The CDR3 has 14 amino acids. Trimming pared 3 bases from V and 5 bases from J, leaving 14 bases between. Germline CDR1 reads KGHSH; CDR2 reads LQKENI. CDR3 protein: CASSPAWGQDEQYF. DNA for the CDR3: TGTGCCAGCTCACCTGCTTGGGGGCAGGACGAGCAGTACTTC.

Within the sample, this clone is medium-sized. The chain carries TRBV6-5 and TRBJ1-4, with 8 bases aligning to TRBD1. After removal of 4 bases from V and 7 bases from J, the junction contained 5 bases not matched to a gene. The CDR3 totals 14 residues. Germline CDR1 and CDR2: MNHEY and SVGAGI. The CDR3 DNA reads as TGTGCCAGCAGTTCAGGGACAGGAGTTGAAAAACTGTTTTTT. As protein: CASSSGTGVEKLFF.

The chain couples TRBV15 to TRBJ1-5; 9 nucleotides line up with TRBD1. Germline values: CDR1 LNHNV, CDR2 YYDKDF (reference sequence). There are 16 residues in the CDR3. The V and J ends lost 1 base and 6 bases, in that order; junction bases with no gene match: 7. The CDR3 coding sequence is TGTGCCACCAGCAGAGGTCGGGACAGGGTCACTCAGCCCCAGCATTTT. Its translation is CATSRGRDRVTQPQHF.

The J gene is TRBJ1-4, the V gene TRBV14; D remains ambiguous. Per the germline V gene, CDR1 is SGHDN and CDR2 is FVKESK. Trimming pared 3 bases from V and 4 bases from J, leaving 3 bases between. This CDR3 spans 12 amino acids. DNA for the CDR3: TGTGCCAGCAGCCACGGTAATGAAAAACTGTTTTTT. This encodes CASSHGNEKLFF.

This chain uses TRBV7-2 with TRBJ2-4, with D perhaps matching TRBD2 (6 bases). Germline-derived CDR1 and CDR2 are SGHTA and FQGNSA. Trimming left V 4 bases short and J 9 bases short, with 13 bases between. The CDR3 runs to 13 residues. In nucleotides, the CDR3 is TGTGCCAGCAGCTCCGGAGGGGCCCCCATTCAGTACTTC. It specifies CASSSGGAPIQYF. Supplemented by reference TRBV7-2 and TRBJ2-4, the full variable domain reads GAGVSQSPSNKVTEKGKDVELRCDPISGHTALYWYRQSLGQGLEFLIYFQGNSAPDKSGLPSDRFSAERTGGSVSTLTIQRTQQEDSAVYLCASSSGGAPIQYFGAGTRLSVL.

The chain has TRBV28 and TRBJ1-5; 8 bases line up with TRBD1. V lost 8 bases, J lost 0 bases, and 9 bases stayed unmatched. This CDR3 contains 16 residues. Germline CDR1 MDHEN, CDR2 SYDVKM. The CDR3 loop reads CASYPPGQGSNQPQHF. CDR3 bases: TGTGCCAGCTACCCTCCTGGACAGGGTAGCAATCAGCCCCAGCATTTT.

This clone was recorded a few times. The chain links TRBV6-5 to TRBJ1-2; 8 bases align to TRBD1. Germline values: CDR1 MNHEY, CDR2 SVGAGI. V dropped 5 bases and J dropped 2; count of bases not matched to a gene: 7. The CDR3 contains 15 residues. The CDR3 DNA reads TGTGCCAGCAGTCAAGGACAGGGTTGGAACTATGGCTACACCTTC. It codes for CASSQGQGWNYGYTF.

The chain uses TRBV19 and TRBJ1-5; TRBD1 matches 7 bases. V dropped 7 bases and J dropped 4; count of bases not matched to a gene: 10. The CDR3 loop spans 15 amino acids. Germline CDR1 is LNHDA and CDR2 is SQIVND (reference sequence). This CDR3 reads CASIDRVGRNQPQHF. The CDR3 region has the DNA TGTGCCAGTATAGACAGGGTCGGTCGTAATCAGCCCCAGCATTTT.

This clone turned up a few times. The CDR3 DNA reads as TGCGCCAGCAGCTTGGACGCGGCCGCGAGCTCCTACGAGCAGTACTTC. Protein sequence: CASSLDAAASSYEQYF. V and J are TRBV5-1 and TRBJ2-7; D is ambiguous. CDR3 length equals 16 residues. Germline V gives CDR1 SGHRS, CDR2 YFSETQ. The V gene lost 0 bases and the J gene lost 0 bases, with 13 bases spanning the gap.

The chain recombines TRBV4-3 with TRBJ1-2, with TRBD1 matching 10 bases. The CDR3 is 16 amino acids. Trimming cost V 1 base and J 6 bases; bases outside gene matches: 8. The germline gives CDR1 LGHNA, CDR2 YSLEER. Written as DNA, the CDR3 is TGCGCCAGCAGCCAAGTAGGGACAGGGGATTTCCATGGCTACACCTTC. It specifies CASSQVGTGDFHGYTF.

This chain connects TRBV11-2 to TRBJ1-1, with 8 bases fitting TRBD1. With 3 bases clipped from V and 5 bases from J, the junction kept 2 bases outside the gene matches. CDR3 length: 13 residues. The germline gives CDR1 SGHAT, CDR2 FQNNGV. CDR3 coding DNA: TGTGCCAGCAGCTTTACAGGGGGAACTGAAGCTTTCTTT. This sequence encodes CASSFTGGTEAFF.

The J gene is TRBJ2-5, the V gene TRBV28; possible D gene TRBD1, 5 bases. Trimming pared 4 bases from V and 2 bases from J, leaving 14 bases between. This CDR3 is 15 amino acids long. Germline V gene sequence: CDR1 MDHEN, CDR2 SYDVKM. This CDR3 is CASSYTPGSQETQYF. The CDR3, as DNA: TGTGCCAGCAGTTATACGCCAGGGTCACAAGAGACCCAGTACTTC. Filled out from reference TRBV28 and TRBJ2-5, the complete variable domain reads DVKVTQSSRYLVKRTGEKVFLECVQDMDHENMFWYRQDPGLGLRLIYFSYDVKMKEKGDIPEGYSVSREKKERFSLILESASTNQTSMYLCASSYTPGSQETQYFGPGTRLLVL.

This clone has only a few counts. The chain couples TRBV6-4 to TRBJ1-2; D is undetermined. With 4 bases removed from V and 7 bases from J, the gap between germline ends came to 7 bases. Germline assignment: CDR1 MRHNA and CDR2 SNTAGT. CDR3 length equals 11 residues. This chain's CDR3 is CASSGFGGYTF. CDR3 nucleotides: TGTGCCAGCAGTGGATTCGGTGGCTACACCTTC.

The J gene is TRBJ1-4, the V gene TRBV18, with TRBD1 as a possible D gene (5 bases). The CDR3 has 18 residues. Trimming stripped 1 base from V and 1 base from J, with 16 bases between. Germline loops: CDR1 KGHSH, CDR2 LQKENI. In DNA form, the CDR3 reads TGTGCCAGCTCACCACAGGCAGGACACGGTAGAACTAATGAAAAACTGTTTTTT. It yields the protein CASSPQAGHGRTNEKLFF.

A remark on this clone: This CDR3 is also generated by other DNA sequences in the sample. The chain joins TRBV11-2 to TRBJ2-1; a weak D match, TRBD1 (5 bases). Germline V CDR1 and CDR2: SGHAT, FQNNGV. This CDR3 has 13 amino acids. Trimming stripped 0 bases from V and 7 bases from J, with 7 bases between. The CDR3 loop is CASSLDRDNEQFF. DNA of the CDR3: TGTGCCAGCAGCTTAGACAGGGATAATGAGCAGTTCTTC.

This clone appeared once. This rearrangement joins TRBV18 to TRBJ2-5; TRBD1 might be the D (6 bases). This CDR3 comprises 15 residues. Trimming pared 1 base from V and 2 bases from J, leaving 11 bases between. CDR1 is KGHSH and CDR2 is LQKENI in the germline V gene. DNA for the CDR3: TGTGCCAGCTCACCACGATGGGGGCCTCAAGAGACCCAGTACTTC. This encodes CASSPRWGPQETQYF.

This clone was seen a handful of times. V usage is TRBV27 and J usage is TRBJ2-7; 7 positions match TRBD1. Looked up from germline, CDR1 is MNHEY and CDR2 is SMNVEV (reference sequence). The CDR3 has 16 residues. Trimming took 0 bases from V and 4 from J; bases not matched to a gene: 9. CDR3 region: CASSLSIEGARYEQYF. The CDR3, as DNA: TGTGCCAGCAGTTTATCGATCGAGGGGGCTCGATACGAGCAGTACTTC.

The rearrangement links TRBV27 to TRBJ2-3, with D possibly being TRBD2 (5 bases). The V end lost 1 base, the J end lost 2 bases, and 13 bases lay between the germline ends. CDR3 length: 16 residues. The germline gives CDR1 MNHEY, CDR2 SMNVEV (reference sequence). CDR3 amino acids: CASSLFGLPDTDTQYF. The CDR3 bases are TGTGCCAGCAGTTTATTTGGACTGCCCGACACAGATACGCAGTATTTT.

Concerning this clone: One junction end disagrees with the germline gene, perhaps due to a read error. J is TRBJ1-1 and V is TRBV28, with 9 nucleotides matching TRBD1. The CDR3 is 13 residues long. Per the germline V gene, CDR1 is MDHEN and CDR2 is SYDVKM. Here the CDR3 reads CASSTDRGAEASF. CDR3 DNA: TGTGCCAGCAGCACGGACAGGGGCGCTGAAGCTTCCTTT.

The chain joins TRBV9 to TRBJ1-1; 7 nucleotides align to TRBD1. The germline gives CDR1 SGDLS, CDR2 YYNGEE. The CDR3 totals 15 residues. V was clipped by 3 bases and J by 4 bases; unmatched bases: 9. The CDR3 sequence is CASSALGGQGTEAFF. CDR3 nucleotide sequence: TGTGCCAGCAGCGCTTTAGGGGGCCAGGGCACTGAAGCTTTCTTT. The variable domain in full, with the rest retrieved from reference TRBV9 and TRBJ1-1, is DSGVTQTPKHLITATGQRVTLRCSPRSGDLSVYWYQQSLDQGLQFLIQYYNGEERAKGNILERFSAQQFPDLHSELNLSSLELGDSALYFCASSALGGQGTEAFFGQGTRLTVV.

CDR3 DNA sequence: TGTGCCAGCAGTTTAGAGACAGGGTCAGGCTACACCTTC. Translated: CASSLETGSGYTF. The chain carries TRBV27 and TRBJ1-2; 7 bases are a match to TRBD1. V gave up 2 bases and J gave up 8 bases; unmatched junction bases: 5. The CDR3 has 13 residues. Germline CDR1 reads MNHEY; CDR2 reads SMNVEV (reference sequence).